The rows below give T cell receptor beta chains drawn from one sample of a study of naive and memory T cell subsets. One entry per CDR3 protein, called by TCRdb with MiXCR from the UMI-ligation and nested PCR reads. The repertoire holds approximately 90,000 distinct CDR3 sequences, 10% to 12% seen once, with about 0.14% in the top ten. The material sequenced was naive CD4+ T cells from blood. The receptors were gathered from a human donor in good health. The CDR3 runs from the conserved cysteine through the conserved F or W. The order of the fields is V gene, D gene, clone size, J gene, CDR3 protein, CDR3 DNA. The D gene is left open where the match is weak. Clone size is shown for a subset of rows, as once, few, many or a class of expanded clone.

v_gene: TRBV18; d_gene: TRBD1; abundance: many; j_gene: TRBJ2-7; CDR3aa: CASSPGQGHEQYF; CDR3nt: TGTGCCAGCTCACCGGGACAGGGGCACGAGCAGTACTTC
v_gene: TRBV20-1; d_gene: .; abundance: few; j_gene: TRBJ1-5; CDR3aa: CSARVTGVGNQPQHF; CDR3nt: TGCAGTGCTAGAGTCACCGGGGTCGGCAATCAGCCCCAGCATTTT
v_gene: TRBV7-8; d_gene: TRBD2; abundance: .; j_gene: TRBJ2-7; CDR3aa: CASSLAPGLARYEQYF; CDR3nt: TGTGCCAGCAGCTTAGCGCCGGGACTAGCGAGATACGAGCAGTACTTC
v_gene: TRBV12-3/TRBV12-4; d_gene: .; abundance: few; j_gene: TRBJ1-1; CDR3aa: CASRRGSNTEAFF; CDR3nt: TGTGCCAGCCGAAGAGGTTCGAACACTGAAGCTTTCTTT
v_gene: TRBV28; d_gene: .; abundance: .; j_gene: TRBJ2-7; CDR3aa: CASSPRSTVGGKYF; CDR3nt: TGTGCCAGCAGCCCCCGCTCCACGGTGGGGGGCAAGTACTTC
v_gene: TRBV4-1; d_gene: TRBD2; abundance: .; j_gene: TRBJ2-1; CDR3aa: CASRQDRAGGPGEKFF; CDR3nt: TGCGCCAGCAGACAAGACAGAGCGGGGGGGCCCGGAGAGAAGTTCTTC
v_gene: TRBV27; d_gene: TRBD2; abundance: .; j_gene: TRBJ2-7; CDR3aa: CASSLKYSGRLSEQYF; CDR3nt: TGTGCCAGCAGTTTAAAGTATAGCGGGAGGCTATCCGAGCAGTACTTC
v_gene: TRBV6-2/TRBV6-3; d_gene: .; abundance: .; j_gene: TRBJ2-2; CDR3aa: CASSNSGSNTGELFF; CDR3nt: TGTGCCAGCAGTAATAGCGGATCGAACACCGGGGAGCTGTTTTTT
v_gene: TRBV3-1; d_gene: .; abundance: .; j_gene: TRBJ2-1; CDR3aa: CASSQVGLRDNEQFF; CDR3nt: TGTGCCAGCAGCCAAGTGGGACTGCGTGACAATGAGCAGTTCTTC
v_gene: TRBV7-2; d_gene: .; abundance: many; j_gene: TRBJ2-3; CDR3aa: CASSFSRRAWDTQYF; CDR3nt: TGTGCCAGCAGCTTCTCTAGGAGGGCATGGGATACGCAGTATTTT
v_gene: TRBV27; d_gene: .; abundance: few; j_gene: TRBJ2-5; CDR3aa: CASSGGRAEETQYF; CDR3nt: TGTGCCAGCAGTGGGGGACGGGCCGAGGAGACCCAGTACTTC
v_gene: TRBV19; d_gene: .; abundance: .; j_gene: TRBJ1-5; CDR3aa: CASSMRGSQPQHF; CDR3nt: TGTGCCAGTAGTATGAGGGGGAGTCAGCCCCAGCATTTT
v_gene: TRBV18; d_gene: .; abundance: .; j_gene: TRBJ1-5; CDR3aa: CASSPYSQHQPQHF; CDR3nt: TGTGCCAGCTCACCTTATTCGCAGCATCAGCCCCAGCATTTT
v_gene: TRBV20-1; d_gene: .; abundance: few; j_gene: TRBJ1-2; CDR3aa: CSALQELNYGYTF; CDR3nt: TGCAGTGCGTTACAGGAACTTAACTATGGCTACACCTTC
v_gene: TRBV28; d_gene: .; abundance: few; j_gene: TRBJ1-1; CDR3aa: CASSAGGALKTEAFF; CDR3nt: TGTGCCAGCAGTGCCGGAGGGGCTCTGAAAACTGAAGCTTTCTTT
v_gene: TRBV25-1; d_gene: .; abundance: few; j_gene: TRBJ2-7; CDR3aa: CASSEGNSYEQYF; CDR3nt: TGTGCCAGCAGTGAAGGGAACTCCTACGAGCAGTACTTC
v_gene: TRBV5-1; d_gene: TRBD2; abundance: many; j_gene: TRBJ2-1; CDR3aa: CASSWSIAGVSNEQFF; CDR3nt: TGCGCCAGCAGCTGGAGCATAGCGGGAGTCTCCAATGAGCAGTTCTTC
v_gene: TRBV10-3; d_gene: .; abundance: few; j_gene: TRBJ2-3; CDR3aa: CAISESAGGDGLLNTQYF; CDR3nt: TGTGCCATCAGTGAGTCGGCGGGTGGGGACGGCCTTTTGAATACGCAGTATTTT
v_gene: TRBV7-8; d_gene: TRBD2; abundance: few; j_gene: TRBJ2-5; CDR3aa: CASSPRGTSVVETQYF; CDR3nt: TGTGCCAGCAGCCCGAGGGGGACTAGCGTGGTAGAGACCCAGTACTTC
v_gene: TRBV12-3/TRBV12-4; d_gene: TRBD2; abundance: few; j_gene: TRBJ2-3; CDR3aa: CASRLAGGRDTQYF; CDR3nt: TGTGCCAGCAGACTAGCGGGGGGGCGGGATACGCAGTATTTT
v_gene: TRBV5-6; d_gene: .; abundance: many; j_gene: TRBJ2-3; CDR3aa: CATLRWGGVEDTQYF; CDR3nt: TGTGCCACCCTAAGGTGGGGGGGCGTGGAAGATACGCAGTATTTT
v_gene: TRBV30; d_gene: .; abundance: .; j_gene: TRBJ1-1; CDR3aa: CAWSGQQKGHGGTEAFF; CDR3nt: TGTGCCTGGAGTGGTCAACAAAAGGGACACGGGGGCACTGAAGCTTTCTTT
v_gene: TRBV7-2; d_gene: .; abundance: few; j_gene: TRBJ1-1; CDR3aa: CASSLGGWKAFF; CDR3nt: TGTGCCAGCAGCCTAGGGGGTTGGAAGGCTTTCTTT
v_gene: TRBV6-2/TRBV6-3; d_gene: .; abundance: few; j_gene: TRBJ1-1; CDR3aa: CASSYTRTEAFF; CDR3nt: TGTGCCAGCAGTTACACACGCACTGAAGCGTTCTTT
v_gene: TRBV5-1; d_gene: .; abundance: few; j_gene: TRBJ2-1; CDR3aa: CASSRSSYNEQFF; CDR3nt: TGCGCCAGCAGCCGGAGCTCCTACAATGAGCAGTTCTTC
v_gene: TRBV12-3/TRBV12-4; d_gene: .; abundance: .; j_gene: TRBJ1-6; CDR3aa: CASSLENSPLHF; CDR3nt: TGTGCCAGCAGTTTAGAGAATTCACCCCTCCACTTT
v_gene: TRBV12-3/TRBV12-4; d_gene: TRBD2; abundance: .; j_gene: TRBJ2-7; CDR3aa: CASSLSGGRPGEQYF; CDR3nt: TGTGCCAGCAGTTTAAGCGGCGGGAGGCCCGGCGAGCAGTACTTC
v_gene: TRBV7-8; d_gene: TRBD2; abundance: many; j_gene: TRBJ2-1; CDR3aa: CASSIVGTSGINEQFF; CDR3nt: TGTGCCAGCAGCATCGTGGGGACTAGCGGCATCAATGAGCAGTTCTTC
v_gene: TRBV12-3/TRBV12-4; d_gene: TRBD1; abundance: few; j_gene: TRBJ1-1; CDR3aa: CASSLRQGITEAFF; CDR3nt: TGTGCCAGCAGTCTTAGACAGGGGATAACTGAAGCTTTCTTT
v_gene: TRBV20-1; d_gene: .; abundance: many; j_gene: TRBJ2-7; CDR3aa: CSARAGQNEQYF; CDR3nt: TGCAGTGCTAGAGCCGGACAAAACGAGCAGTACTTC
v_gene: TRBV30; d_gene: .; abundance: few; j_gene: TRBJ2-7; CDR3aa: CAWTLGGRDEQYF; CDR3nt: TGTGCCTGGACCCTTGGGGGGCGCGATGAGCAGTACTTC
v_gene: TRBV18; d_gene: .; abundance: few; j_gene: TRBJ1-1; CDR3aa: CASSPRGQENTEAFF; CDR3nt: TGTGCCAGCTCACCACGAGGGCAGGAGAACACTGAAGCTTTCTTT
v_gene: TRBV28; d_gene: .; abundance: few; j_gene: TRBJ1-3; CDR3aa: CASIRPPRGSGNTIYF; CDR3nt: TGTGCCAGCATCCGACCTCCGAGGGGCTCTGGAAACACCATATATTTT
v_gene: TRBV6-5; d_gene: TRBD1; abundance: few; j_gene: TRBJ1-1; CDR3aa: CASSYDRGLTEAFF; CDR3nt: TGTGCCAGCAGTTACGACAGGGGTTTGACTGAAGCTTTCTTT
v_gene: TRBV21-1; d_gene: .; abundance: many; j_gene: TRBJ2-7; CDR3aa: CASSSKIERAYEQYF; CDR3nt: TGTGCCAGCAGCTCAAAGATCGAACGGGCCTACGAGCAGTACTTC
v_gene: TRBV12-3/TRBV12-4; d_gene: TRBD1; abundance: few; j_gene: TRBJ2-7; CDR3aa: CASRGTGAGYEQYF; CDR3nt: TGTGCCAGCAGAGGGACAGGGGCAGGCTACGAGCAGTACTTC
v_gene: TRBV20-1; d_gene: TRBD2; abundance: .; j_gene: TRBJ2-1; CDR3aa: CSARASGTSGSSQPNEQFF; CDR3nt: TGCAGTGCTAGAGCAAGTGGGACTAGCGGGAGTAGCCAACCCAATGAGCAGTTCTTC
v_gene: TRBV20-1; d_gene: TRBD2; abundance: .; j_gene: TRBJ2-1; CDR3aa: CSAELAGANNEQFF; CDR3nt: TGCAGTGCTGAGCTAGCGGGAGCAAACAATGAGCAGTTCTTC
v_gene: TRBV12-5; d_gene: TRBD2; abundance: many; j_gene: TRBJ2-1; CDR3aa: CASGLALAGGSYNEQFF; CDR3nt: TGTGCTAGTGGTTTGGCTCTAGCGGGAGGTTCCTACAATGAGCAGTTCTTC
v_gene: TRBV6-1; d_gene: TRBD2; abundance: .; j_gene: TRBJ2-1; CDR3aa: CASSRLAGTNPSYNEQFF; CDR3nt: TGTGCCAGCAGTCGACTAGCGGGGACCAATCCCTCCTACAATGAGCAGTTCTTC
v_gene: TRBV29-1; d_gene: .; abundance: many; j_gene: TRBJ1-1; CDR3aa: CSVARKLNTEAFF; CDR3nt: TGCAGCGTTGCCAGAAAATTGAACACTGAAGCTTTCTTT